The present T cell receptor (beta chain) was sequenced within a study of early T cells in non-severe SARS-CoV-2 infection. About the study: The authors sequenced bulk RNA from unsorted whole blood, leaving chains unpaired. Study-wide results and limits: Matching results from VDJdb favored anti-spike CD8 responses, leaving private and CD4 specificities undetected.

There are many counts of this clonotype. Its antigen is not identified. The library protocol tagged individual cDNA molecules with unique molecular identifiers. TCRdb processed the 5' RACE reads anew with MiXCR; each CDR3 protein has one entry. The sample includes roughly 100,000 distinct CDR3 sequences, over 10% of them seen just once. Trimming took 5 bases from V and 6 from J, leaving 10 bases between them. The germline V gene encodes CDR1 MDHEN and CDR2 SYDVKM. The CDR3 has 13 amino acids. Sequenced input: whole blood. The V call is TRBV28, the J call TRBJ2-2; D is unclear. This receptor was taken from an adult who was a healthcare worker with PCR-confirmed SARS-CoV-2 infection or an uninfected control (not recorded which). Here the CDR3 reads CASSQIGAGELFF. CDR3 DNA sequence: TGTGCCAGCAGTCAGATTGGCGCCGGGGAGCTGTTTTTT.